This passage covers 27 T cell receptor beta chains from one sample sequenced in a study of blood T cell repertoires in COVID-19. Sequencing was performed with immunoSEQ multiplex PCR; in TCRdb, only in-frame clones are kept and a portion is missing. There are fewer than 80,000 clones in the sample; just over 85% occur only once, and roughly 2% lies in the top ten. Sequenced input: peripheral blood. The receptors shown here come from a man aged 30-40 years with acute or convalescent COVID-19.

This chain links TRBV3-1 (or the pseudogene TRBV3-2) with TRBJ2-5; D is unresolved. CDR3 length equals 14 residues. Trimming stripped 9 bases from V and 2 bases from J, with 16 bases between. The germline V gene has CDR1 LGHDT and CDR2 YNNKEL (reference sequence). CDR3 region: CASSSGRLQETQYF. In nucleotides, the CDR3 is TGTGCCAGTTCTAGTGGCCGGCTTCAAGAGACCCAGTACTTC.

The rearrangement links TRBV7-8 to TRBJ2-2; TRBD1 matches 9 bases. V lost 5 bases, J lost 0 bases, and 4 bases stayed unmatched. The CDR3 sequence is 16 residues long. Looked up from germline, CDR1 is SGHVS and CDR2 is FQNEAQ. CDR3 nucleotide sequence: TGTGCCAGCAGCGCGACAGGGGGTACGAACACCGGGGAGCTGTTTTTT. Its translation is CASSATGGTNTGELFF.

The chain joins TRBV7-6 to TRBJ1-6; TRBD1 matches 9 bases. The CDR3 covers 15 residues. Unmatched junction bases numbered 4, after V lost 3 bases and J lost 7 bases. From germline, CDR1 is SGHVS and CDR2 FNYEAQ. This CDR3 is CASSFRGTGNSPLHF. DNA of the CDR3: TGTGCCAGCAGCTTTCGCGGGACAGGGAATTCACCCCTCCACTTT.

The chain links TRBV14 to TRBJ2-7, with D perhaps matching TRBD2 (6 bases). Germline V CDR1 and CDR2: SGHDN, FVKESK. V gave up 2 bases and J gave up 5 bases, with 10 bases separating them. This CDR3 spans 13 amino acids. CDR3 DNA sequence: TGTGCCAGCAGCCAAACCACGGGGGACGAGCAGTACTTC. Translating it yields CASSQTTGDEQYF.

In DNA form, the CDR3 reads TGCGCCAGCAGCTTCCGGACTAGCGGGATGGCCGGGGAGCTGTTTTTT. It codes for CASSFRTSGMAGELFF. The chain has TRBV5-1 and TRBJ2-2; 12 bases fit TRBD2. The germline CDR1 and CDR2 sequences are SGHRS and YFSETQ. This CDR3 has 16 residues. The junction had 5 bases not matched to a gene; V was cut back by 2 bases and J by 6 bases.

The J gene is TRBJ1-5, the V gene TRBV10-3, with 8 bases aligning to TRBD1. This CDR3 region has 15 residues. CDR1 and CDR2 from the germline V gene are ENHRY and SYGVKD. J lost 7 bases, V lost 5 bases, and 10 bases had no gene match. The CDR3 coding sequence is TGTGCCATCAGTCCCGGGACAGGAACGGGCCAGCCCCAGCATTTT. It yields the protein CAISPGTGTGQPQHF.

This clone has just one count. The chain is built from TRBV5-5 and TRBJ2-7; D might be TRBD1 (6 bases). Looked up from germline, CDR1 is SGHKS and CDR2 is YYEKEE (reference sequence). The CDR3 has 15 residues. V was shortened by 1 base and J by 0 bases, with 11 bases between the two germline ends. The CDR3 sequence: CASSLFAGDSYEQYF. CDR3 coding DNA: TGTGCCAGCAGCTTGTTCGCAGGGGACTCCTACGAGCAGTACTTC.

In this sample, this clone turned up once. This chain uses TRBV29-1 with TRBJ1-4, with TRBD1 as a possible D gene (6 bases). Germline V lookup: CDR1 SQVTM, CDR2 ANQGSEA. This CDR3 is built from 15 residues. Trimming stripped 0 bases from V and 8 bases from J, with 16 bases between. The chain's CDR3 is CSVEDWGGQSEKLFF. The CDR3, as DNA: TGCAGCGTTGAAGATTGGGGGGGGCAATCCGAAAAACTGTTTTTT.

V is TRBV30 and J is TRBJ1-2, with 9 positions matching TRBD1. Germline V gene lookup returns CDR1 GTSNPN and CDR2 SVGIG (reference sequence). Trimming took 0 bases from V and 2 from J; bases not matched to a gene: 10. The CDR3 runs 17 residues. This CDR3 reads CAWSVGWTGAKNYGYTF. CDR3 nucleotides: TGTGCCTGGAGTGTAGGGTGGACAGGGGCCAAAAACTATGGCTACACCTTC.

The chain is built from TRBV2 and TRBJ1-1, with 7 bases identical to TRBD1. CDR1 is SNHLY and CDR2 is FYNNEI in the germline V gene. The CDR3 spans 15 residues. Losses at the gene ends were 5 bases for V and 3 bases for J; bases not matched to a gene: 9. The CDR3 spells CASSLGTVKHTEAFF. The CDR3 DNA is TGTGCCAGCAGTCTAGGGACAGTAAAACACACTGAAGCTTTCTTT.

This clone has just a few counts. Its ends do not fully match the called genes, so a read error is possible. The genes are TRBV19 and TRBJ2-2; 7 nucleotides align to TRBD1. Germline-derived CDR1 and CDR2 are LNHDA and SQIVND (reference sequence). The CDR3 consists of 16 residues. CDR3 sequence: CASGISGTANTGELFF. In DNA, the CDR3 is TGTGCCAGTGGTATCTCCGGGACAGCGAACACCGGGGAGCTGTTTTTT.

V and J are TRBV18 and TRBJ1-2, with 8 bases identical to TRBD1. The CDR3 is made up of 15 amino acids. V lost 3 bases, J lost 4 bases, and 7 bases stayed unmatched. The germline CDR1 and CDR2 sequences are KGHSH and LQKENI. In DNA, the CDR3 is TGTGCCAGCTCACCGTCTCCAGGGGGCGGCTATGGCTACACCTTC. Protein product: CASSPSPGGGYGYTF.

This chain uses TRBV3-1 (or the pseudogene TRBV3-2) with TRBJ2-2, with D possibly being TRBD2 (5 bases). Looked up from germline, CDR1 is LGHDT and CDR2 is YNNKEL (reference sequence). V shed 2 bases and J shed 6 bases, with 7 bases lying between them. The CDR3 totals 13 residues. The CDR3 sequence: CASSQTRAGELFF. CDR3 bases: TGTGCCAGCAGCCAAACGAGGGCCGGGGAGCTGTTTTTT.

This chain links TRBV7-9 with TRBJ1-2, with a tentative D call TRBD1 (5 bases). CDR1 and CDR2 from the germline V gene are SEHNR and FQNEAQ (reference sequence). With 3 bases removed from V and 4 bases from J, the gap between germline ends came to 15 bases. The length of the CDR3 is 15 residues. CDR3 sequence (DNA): TGTGCCAGCAGCTTTTCGTCGGGGGTACTCTATGGCTACACCTTC. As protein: CASSFSSGVLYGYTF.

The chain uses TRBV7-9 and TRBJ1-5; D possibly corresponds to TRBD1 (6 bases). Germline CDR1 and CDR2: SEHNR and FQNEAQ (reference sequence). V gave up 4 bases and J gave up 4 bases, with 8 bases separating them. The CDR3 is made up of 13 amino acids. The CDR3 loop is CASSSRGNQPQHF. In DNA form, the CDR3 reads TGTGCCAGCAGCTCCAGGGGTAATCAGCCCCAGCATTTT. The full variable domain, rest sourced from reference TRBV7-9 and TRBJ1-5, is DTGVSQNPRHKITKRGQNVTFRCDPISEHNRLYWYRQTLGQGPEFLTYFQNEAQLEKSRLLSDRFSAERPKGSFSTLEIQRTEQGDSAMYLCASSSRGNQPQHFGDGTRLSIL.

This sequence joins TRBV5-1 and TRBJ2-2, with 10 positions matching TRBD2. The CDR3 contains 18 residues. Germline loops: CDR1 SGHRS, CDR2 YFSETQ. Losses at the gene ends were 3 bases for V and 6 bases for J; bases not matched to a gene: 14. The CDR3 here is CASSSLSPAGGSPGELFF. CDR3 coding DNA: TGCGCCAGCAGCTCCCTCAGTCCAGCGGGAGGGTCTCCCGGGGAGCTGTTTTTT.

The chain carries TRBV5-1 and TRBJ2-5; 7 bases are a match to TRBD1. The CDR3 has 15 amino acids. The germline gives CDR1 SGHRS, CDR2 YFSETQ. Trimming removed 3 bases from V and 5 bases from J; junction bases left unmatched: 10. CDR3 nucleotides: TGCGCCAGCAGCTGGACGACAGGGTTTGAGGAGACCCAGTACTTC. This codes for CASSWTTGFEETQYF.

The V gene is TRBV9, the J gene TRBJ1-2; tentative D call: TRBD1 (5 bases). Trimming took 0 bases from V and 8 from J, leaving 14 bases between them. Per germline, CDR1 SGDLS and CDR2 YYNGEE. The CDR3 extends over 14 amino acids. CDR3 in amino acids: CASSVGGSRGGYTF. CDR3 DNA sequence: TGTGCCAGCAGCGTAGGAGGATCTAGGGGAGGCTACACCTTC.

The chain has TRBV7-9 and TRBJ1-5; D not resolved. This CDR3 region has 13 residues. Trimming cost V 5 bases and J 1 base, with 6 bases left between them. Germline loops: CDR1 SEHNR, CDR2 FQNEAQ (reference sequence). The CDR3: CASSPRSNQPQHF. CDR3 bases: TGTGCCAGCAGCCCTAGGAGCAATCAGCCCCAGCATTTT.

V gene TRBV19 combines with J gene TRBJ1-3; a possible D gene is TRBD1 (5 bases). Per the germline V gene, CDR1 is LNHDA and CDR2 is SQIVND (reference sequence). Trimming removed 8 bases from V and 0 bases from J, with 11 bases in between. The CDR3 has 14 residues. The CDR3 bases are TGTGCCAGTCATCGGGGGAGCTCTGGAAACACCATATATTTT. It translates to CASHRGSSGNTIYF.

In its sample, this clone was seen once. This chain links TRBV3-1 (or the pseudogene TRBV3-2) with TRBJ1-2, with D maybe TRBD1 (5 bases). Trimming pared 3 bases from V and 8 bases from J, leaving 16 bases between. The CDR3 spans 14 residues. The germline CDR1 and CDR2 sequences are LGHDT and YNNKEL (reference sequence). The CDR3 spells CASSHRDVLSGYTF. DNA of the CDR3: TGTGCCAGCAGCCACAGGGATGTACTCAGCGGCTACACCTTC.

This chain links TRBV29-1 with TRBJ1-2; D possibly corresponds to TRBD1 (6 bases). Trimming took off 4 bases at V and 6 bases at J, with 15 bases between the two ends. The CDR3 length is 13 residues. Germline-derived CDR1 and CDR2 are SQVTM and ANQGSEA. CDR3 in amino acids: CSVVRGHGDGYTF. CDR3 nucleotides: TGCAGCGTTGTACGGGGACATGGGGATGGCTACACCTTC. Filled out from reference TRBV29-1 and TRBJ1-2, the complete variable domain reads SAVISQKPSRDICQRGTSLTIQCQVDSQVTMMFWYRQQPGQSLTLIATANQGSEATYESGFVIDKFPISRPNLTFSTLTVSNMSPEDSSIYLCSVVRGHGDGYTFGSGTRLTVV.

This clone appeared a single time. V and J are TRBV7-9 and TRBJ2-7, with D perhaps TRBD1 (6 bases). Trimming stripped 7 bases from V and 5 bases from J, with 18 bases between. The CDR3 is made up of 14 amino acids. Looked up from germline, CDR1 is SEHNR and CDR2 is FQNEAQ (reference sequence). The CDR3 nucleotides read TGTGCCAGCACCACGGGACAATGGGGTGACGAGCAGTACTTC. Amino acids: CASTTGQWGDEQYF. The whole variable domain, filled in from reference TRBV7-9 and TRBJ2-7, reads DTGVSQNPRHKITKRGQNVTFRCDPISEHNRLYWYRQTLGQGPEFLTYFQNEAQLEKSRLLSDRFSAERPKGSFSTLEIQRTEQGDSAMYLCASTTGQWGDEQYFGPGTRLTVT.

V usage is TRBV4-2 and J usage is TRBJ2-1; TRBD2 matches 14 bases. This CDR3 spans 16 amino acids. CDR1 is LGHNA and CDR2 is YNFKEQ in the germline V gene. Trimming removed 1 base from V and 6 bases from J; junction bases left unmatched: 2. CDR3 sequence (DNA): TGTGCCAGCAGCCAAGGGGGGACTAGCGGGAGCAATGAGCAGTTCTTC. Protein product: CASSQGGTSGSNEQFF.

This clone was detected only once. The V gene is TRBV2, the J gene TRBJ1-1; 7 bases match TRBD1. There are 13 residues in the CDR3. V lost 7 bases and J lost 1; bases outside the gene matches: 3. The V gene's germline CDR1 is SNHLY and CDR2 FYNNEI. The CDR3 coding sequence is TGTGCCAGCACCCGGACAGGGAACACTGAAGCTTTCTTT. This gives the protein CASTRTGNTEAFF. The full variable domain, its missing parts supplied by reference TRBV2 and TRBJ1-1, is EPEVTQTPSHQVTQMGQEVILRCVPISNHLYFYWYRQILGQKVEFLVSFYNNEISEKSEIFDDQFSVERPDGSNFTLKIRSTKLEDSAMYFCASTRTGNTEAFFGQGTRLTVV.

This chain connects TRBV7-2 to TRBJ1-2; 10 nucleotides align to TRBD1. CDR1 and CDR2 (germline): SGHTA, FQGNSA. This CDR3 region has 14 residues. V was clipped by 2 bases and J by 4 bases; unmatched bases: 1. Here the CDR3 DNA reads TGTGCCAGCAGCTTAAGGGACAGGGGCTATGGCTACACCTTC. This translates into CASSLRDRGYGYTF.

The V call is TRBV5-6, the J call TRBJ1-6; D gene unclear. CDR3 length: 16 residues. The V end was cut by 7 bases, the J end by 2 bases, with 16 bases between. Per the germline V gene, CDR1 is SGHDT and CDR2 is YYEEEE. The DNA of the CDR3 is TGTGCCAGCGCCGCCTCGAGAGGTCCCTATAATTCACCCCTCCACTTT. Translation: CASAASRGPYNSPLHF.